A single sample is the source of the 21 T cell receptor beta chains below, sequenced in a study of blood T cell repertoires in COVID-19. Assay: immunoSEQ multiplex PCR; the TCRdb copy retains only in-frame clones and omits some. Of some 290,000 clones in the sample, roughly 90% were seen once. Sequencing was performed on PBMCs or T cells enriched from blood (not recorded which). These receptors all come from a woman in her twenties or thirties who had been exposed to COVID-19.

The chain has TRBV4-1 and TRBJ2-7, with D perhaps TRBD1 (5 bases). V was cut by 5 bases and J by 2 bases, with 16 bases left in between. Germline V gene data show CDR1 as MGHRA and CDR2 as YSYEKL. There are 15 residues in the CDR3. CDR3 protein: CASSEARQSTYEQYF. For the CDR3, the DNA is TGCGCCAGCAGCGAAGCTCGACAGTCTACCTACGAGCAGTACTTC.

This clone showed up just once. This chain connects TRBV20-1 to TRBJ2-7; the match to TRBD2 covers 8 bases. CDR1 and CDR2 (germline): DFQATT, SNEGSKA (reference sequence). This CDR3 spans 11 amino acids. V shed 6 bases and J 12 bases; nucleotides not matched to a gene: 10. The chain's CDR3 is CSALIAGPPYF. The CDR3 region has the DNA TGCAGTGCATTAATAGCGGGGCCACCGTACTTC.

This clone turned up a few times. V and J are TRBV7-2 and TRBJ1-2, with D possibly being TRBD1 (6 bases). The V and J ends lost 3 bases and 4 bases respectively, with 15 bases between them. This CDR3 comprises 15 residues. Germline V CDR1 and CDR2: SGHTA, FQGNSA. The CDR3: CASSFQTGGTYGYTF. CDR3 in DNA: TGTGCCAGCAGCTTCCAGACAGGTGGGACCTATGGCTACACCTTC.

Notes on this clone: At one end the junction does not follow the germline gene, possibly because of a read error. The chain couples TRBV27 to TRBJ2-1; 14 bases agree with TRBD2. CDR3 size: 18 residues. Germline V lookup: CDR1 MNHEY, CDR2 SMNVEV (reference sequence). CDR3 sequence (DNA): TGTGCCAGCAGTTTTCTGACTAGCGGGGGGGTCTCCCACAATGAGCAGTTCTTC. It codes for CASSFLTSGGVSHNEQFF.

This chain links TRBV12-3 or TRBV12-4 with TRBJ1-2; D possibly corresponds to TRBD1 (6 bases). Trimming left V 6 bases short and J 2 bases short, with 10 bases between. The CDR3 is made up of 13 amino acids. The CDR3 nucleotides are TGTGCCAGCAGATACGACAGGAACTATGGCTACACCTTC. Residues: CASRYDRNYGYTF.

The V and J genes are TRBV6-5 and TRBJ2-2; the D gene is possibly TRBD1 (5 bases). Trimming shortened V by 1 base and J by 1 base, and 7 bases separated the two germline ends. CDR1 and CDR2 (germline): MNHEY, SVGAGI. This CDR3 spans 15 amino acids. The CDR3 protein is CASSYLDMNTGELFF. CDR3 bases: TGTGCCAGCAGTTACTTGGACATGAACACCGGGGAGCTGTTTTTT.

This chain uses TRBV3-1 (or the pseudogene TRBV3-2) with TRBJ1-3, with D unclear. The V gene's germline CDR1 is LGHDT and CDR2 YNNKEL (reference sequence). The CDR3 is 13 residues long. Trimming took 4 bases from V and 4 from J, leaving 8 bases between them. The CDR3 sequence: CASSLSQGNTIYF. The CDR3 bases are TGTGCCAGCAGCCTCTCTCAGGGAAACACCATATATTTT.

The rearrangement uses TRBV2 and TRBJ1-1; weak D call: TRBD1 (5 bases). The CDR3 runs 13 residues. Trimming removed 4 bases from V and 1 base from J, with 7 bases in between. Germline CDR1 reads SNHLY; CDR2 reads FYNNEI. The CDR3 spells CASSGGRNTEAFF. The CDR3 nucleotides read TGTGCCAGCAGTGGGGGCAGGAACACTGAAGCTTTCTTT.

The gene calls are TRBV5-6 and TRBJ2-3; the match to TRBD2 covers 14 bases. V lost 4 bases and J lost 3; bases outside the gene matches: 4. Germline lookup yields CDR1 SGHDT and CDR2 YYEEEE. The CDR3 has 16 amino acids. CDR3 nucleotide sequence: TGTGCCAGCAGCCGACTAGCGGGGGGGCTGACAGATACGCAGTATTTT. Translation: CASSRLAGGLTDTQYF.

In its sample, this clone was seen a few times. The V call is TRBV10-3, the J call TRBJ1-2; the D gene is possibly TRBD1 (6 bases). The CDR3 is 14 residues long. CDR1 is ENHRY and CDR2 is SYGVKD in the germline V gene. V was shortened by 3 bases and J by 4 bases, with 12 bases between the two germline ends. CDR3 protein: CAISEDRWGYGYTF. The DNA for the CDR3 is TGTGCCATCAGTGAAGACAGGTGGGGCTATGGCTACACCTTC.

The chain joins TRBV6-6 to TRBJ1-3; weak D call: TRBD1 (5 bases). Germline CDR1 reads MNHNY; CDR2 reads SVGAGI (reference sequence). The CDR3 extends over 13 amino acids. This CDR3 is CASGGVGGNTIYF. CDR3 sequence (DNA): TGTGCGTCCGGGGGAGTAGGGGGAAACACCATATATTTT.

A remark on this clone: At the DNA level, this CDR3 is encoded by other sequences in the same sample as well. J is TRBJ1-3 and V is TRBV7-9; perhaps TRBD1 as D (5 bases). There are 15 residues in the CDR3. V dropped 1 base and J dropped 4 bases, with 11 bases sitting between them. Germline V gene lookup returns CDR1 SEHNR and CDR2 FQNEAQ (reference sequence). The CDR3 coding sequence is TGTGCCAGCAGCTTAGGCACAGGACGAGGAAACACCATATATTTT. Its protein is CASSLGTGRGNTIYF.

This chain links TRBV5-6 with TRBJ1-2, with D maybe TRBD1 (5 bases). This CDR3 region has 12 residues. V lost 3 bases and J lost 6, with 9 bases in between. Germline CDR1 is SGHDT and CDR2 is YYEEEE. CDR3 sequence reads: CASSYQGDGYTF. CDR3 DNA sequence: TGTGCCAGCAGCTACCAGGGTGATGGCTACACCTTC.

The chain carries TRBV20-1 and TRBJ1-2; the D gene is possibly TRBD1 (5 bases). V was pared by 5 bases and J by 13 bases, with 17 bases between. The CDR3 contains 11 residues. Per germline, CDR1 DFQATT and CDR2 SNEGSKA (reference sequence). Here the CDR3 reads CSAVQTGDCTF. As DNA, the CDR3 is TGCAGTGCTGTACAGACGGGGGATTGCACCTTC.

V usage is TRBV5-5 and J usage is TRBJ2-7; a weak D match, TRBD1 (6 bases). This CDR3 spans 13 amino acids. The germline V gene encodes CDR1 SGHKS and CDR2 YYEKEE (reference sequence). V was trimmed by 3 bases and J by 3 bases, leaving 10 bases between them. The chain's CDR3 is CASSSGHLYEQYF. CDR3 nucleotide sequence: TGTGCCAGCAGCTCGGGACACCTCTACGAGCAGTACTTC.

The chain uses TRBV6-5 and TRBJ1-6; D possibly corresponds to TRBD1 (5 bases). The germline V gene has CDR1 MNHEY and CDR2 SVGAGI. This CDR3 has 14 residues. V lost 5 bases and J lost 6, with 11 bases in between. The CDR3 protein is CASSPGTLNSPLHF. The DNA of the CDR3 is TGTGCCAGCAGTCCCGGGACTCTTAATTCACCCCTCCACTTT.

The genes are TRBV2 and TRBJ1-1; 9 bases match TRBD1. The V segment lost 6 bases and the J segment 5 bases; nucleotides outside the gene matches: 7. The CDR3 is 14 amino acids. Germline-derived CDR1 and CDR2 are SNHLY and FYNNEI. As DNA, the CDR3 is TGTGCCAGCAGCGGACAGGGGAGGGGAACTGAAGCTTTCTTT. This sequence encodes CASSGQGRGTEAFF.

This chain links TRBV3-1 (or the pseudogene TRBV3-2) with TRBJ1-2, with D unresolved. Deletions cut 1 base from V and 5 bases from J, with 5 bases between. The CDR3 is made up of 12 amino acids. CDR1 LGHDT and CDR2 YNNKEL come from the germline V gene (reference sequence). CDR3 protein: CASSQAVYGYTF. Here the CDR3 DNA reads TGTGCCAGCAGCCAAGCGGTTTATGGCTACACCTTC.

The chain carries TRBV6-5 and TRBJ2-3; 8 bases are a match to TRBD2. V trimming: 6 bases; J trimming: 2 bases; junction bases outside the gene matches: 7. Germline V CDR1 and CDR2: MNHEY, SVGAGI. CDR3 length equals 15 residues. CDR3 sequence: CASSAGTRLTDTQYF. CDR3 bases: TGTGCCAGCAGCGCCGGGACTAGGCTCACAGATACGCAGTATTTT.

The J gene is TRBJ2-2, the V gene TRBV10-3; 10 bases match TRBD2. There are 16 residues in the CDR3. Per the germline V gene, CDR1 is ENHRY and CDR2 is SYGVKD. V trimming: 3 bases; J trimming: 2 bases; junction bases outside the gene matches: 3. The CDR3 nucleotides read TGTGCCATCAGTGATGGGACTAGCGTTAACACCGGGGAGCTGTTTTTT. This sequence encodes CAISDGTSVNTGELFF.

V and J are TRBV11-2 and TRBJ1-6, with D unclear. The CDR3 runs to 13 residues. V was trimmed by 5 bases and J by 11 bases, leaving 13 bases between them. Germline assignment: CDR1 SGHAT and CDR2 FQNNGV. CDR3 bases: TGTGCCAGCAGCCTTAGATCGGGGACACCCCTCCACTTT. Its translation: CASSLRSGTPLHF.